The 9 T cell receptor beta chains below all came from one sample that was sequenced in a study of cytomegalovirus exposure and HLA in healthy donors. This PCR relied on a set of 60 Vbeta primers and 13 Jbeta primers. Sequencing used immunoSEQ multiplex PCR; TCRdb keeps in-frame clones, though not all of them. The table lists roughly 110,000 clones. Sequencing was done on a sample of PBMCs. The receptors were gathered from a man aged 25 to 40 in good health and CMV-seronegative.

The chain uses TRBV5-1 and TRBJ2-7; weak D call: TRBD2 (5 bases). The CDR3 is 15 residues long. V was pared by 5 bases and J by 2 bases, with 17 bases between. Per the germline V gene, CDR1 is SGHRS and CDR2 is YFSETQ. The CDR3 here is CASRGGMAVTYEQYF. The DNA of the CDR3 is TGCGCCAGCAGAGGAGGAATGGCAGTCACCTACGAGCAGTACTTC.

The J gene is TRBJ2-7, the V gene TRBV2; D unresolved. This CDR3 is built from 10 residues. The germline gives CDR1 SNHLY, CDR2 FYNNEI. Trimming left V 10 bases short and J 6 bases short, with 10 bases between. CDR3 protein: CATSYVEQYF. The CDR3 DNA reads TGTGCCACCTCGTATGTCGAGCAGTACTTC.

V usage is TRBV7-2 and J usage is TRBJ1-5, with D maybe TRBD1 (5 bases). CDR1 SGHTA and CDR2 FQGNSA come from the germline V gene. Trimming cost V 5 bases and J 6 bases, with 11 bases left between them. The CDR3 spans 13 residues. CDR3 protein: CASSTQGFQPQHF. The CDR3 DNA follows: TGTGCCAGCAGCACCCAGGGTTTTCAGCCCCAGCATTTT.

This chain uses TRBV6-4 with TRBJ2-2; tentative D call: TRBD2 (5 bases). V lost 6 bases and J lost 7, with 15 bases in between. Germline V gene data show CDR1 as MRHNA and CDR2 as SNTAGT. The CDR3 extends over 14 amino acids. CDR3: CASSPSRGSGELFF. The CDR3 region has the DNA TGTGCCAGCAGCCCCTCCCGGGGTAGCGGGGAGCTGTTTTTT.

V usage is TRBV18 and J usage is TRBJ1-1; 8 nucleotides agree with TRBD1. V lost 4 bases, J lost 0 bases, and 7 bases stayed unmatched. The CDR3 has 16 amino acids. Germline CDR1 KGHSH, CDR2 LQKENI. The CDR3, as DNA: TGTGCCAGCTCACACAGGGGGGACGATTTGAACACTGAAGCTTTCTTT. It translates to CASSHRGDDLNTEAFF.

V and J are TRBV19 and TRBJ2-2; D is unclear. This CDR3 spans 12 amino acids. V was pared by 4 bases and J by 7 bases, with 7 bases between. CDR1 is LNHDA and CDR2 is SQIVND in the germline V gene (reference sequence). CDR3 sequence (DNA): TGTGCCAGTAGTACCCTCGGCGGGGAGCTGTTTTTT. Translating gives CASSTLGGELFF.

This chain uses TRBV4-3 with TRBJ2-5; D is perhaps TRBD1 (6 bases). The V gene's germline CDR1 is LGHNA and CDR2 YSLEER. V dropped 4 bases and J dropped 3 bases, with 9 bases sitting between them. This CDR3 is 13 amino acids long. CDR3 nucleotides: TGCGCCAGCAGCCCCCGGACAGAAGAGACCCAGTACTTC. It encodes CASSPRTEETQYF.

This chain uses TRBV19 with TRBJ1-2; TRBD1 matches at 7 bases. The V segment lost 4 bases and the J segment 7 bases; nucleotides outside the gene matches: 6. The CDR3 length is 13 residues. CDR1 is LNHDA, CDR2 SQIVND, per germline (reference sequence). The chain's CDR3 is CASSKGAFTGYTF. The CDR3 DNA sequence: TGTGCCAGTAGTAAGGGGGCTTTCACTGGCTACACCTTC. Full variable domain (remainder filled in from reference TRBV19 and TRBJ1-2): DGGITQSPKYLFRKEGQNVTLSCEQNLNHDAMYWYRQDPGQGLRLIYYSQIVNDFQKGDIAEGYSVSREKKESFPLTVTSAQKNPTAFYLCASSKGAFTGYTFGSGTRLTVV.

The chain joins TRBV6-5 to TRBJ1-6; TRBD1 might be the D (6 bases). V lost 4 bases and J 5 bases, leaving 12 bases between the germline ends. The germline V gene has CDR1 MNHEY and CDR2 SVGAGI. The CDR3 sequence is 15 residues long. In DNA, the CDR3 is TGTGCCAGCAGTTGGGGGGGCGCCCATAATTCACCCCTCCACTTT. This gives the protein CASSWGGAHNSPLHF.